What follows are 27 T cell receptor beta chains derived from one specimen sequenced in a study of T cell responses to AZD1222 COVID-19 vaccine. Only in-frame clones appear in the TCRdb table, and some are missing; sequencing was by immunoSEQ multiplex PCR. Among tens of thousands of clones, approximately 88% were seen once, and the ten largest hold over 12%. This specimen consisted of peripheral blood, obtained on day 0 of AZD1222 vaccination. The receptors come from an adult in good health.

This chain uses TRBV12-3 or TRBV12-4 with TRBJ1-4; D ambiguous. V gave up 6 bases and J gave up 8 bases, with 13 bases separating them. This CDR3 spans 13 amino acids. The CDR3 loop reads CASRREGLEKLFF. The CDR3 nucleotides read TGTGCCAGCAGGAGGGAGGGCTTAGAAAAACTGTTTTTT.

This chain links TRBV4-1 with TRBJ2-1; the match to TRBD2 covers 8 bases. This CDR3 comprises 16 residues. Germline CDR1 and CDR2: MGHRA and YSYEKL. Germline trimming cut 0 bases from V and 8 bases from J; bases unmatched to any gene: 9. DNA of the CDR3: TGCGCCAGCAGCCAAGACCCCAGCGGGAGTTTCGATGAGCAGTTCTTC. Translated, it gives CASSQDPSGSFDEQFF.

The V gene is TRBV6-1, the J gene TRBJ1-5; TRBD1 matches at 7 bases. J was trimmed by 9 bases and V by 2 bases; bases with no gene match: 7. The germline V gene encodes CDR1 MNHNS and CDR2 SASEGT. The CDR3 totals 14 residues. The CDR3 reads CASSEYQGGGPQHF. CDR3 in DNA: TGTGCCAGCAGTGAATACCAGGGGGGTGGGCCCCAGCATTTT.

The chain uses TRBV2 and TRBJ1-5, with D maybe TRBD1 (6 bases). Trimming cost V 7 bases and J 7 bases, with 17 bases left between them. The CDR3 consists of 14 residues. Germline V CDR1 and CDR2: SNHLY, FYNNEI. Here the CDR3 reads CASTLEKTGQPQHF. The CDR3 DNA reads TGTGCCAGCACCTTGGAGAAGACAGGACAGCCCCAGCATTTT.

This clone was detected once. This sequence joins TRBV11-2 and TRBJ1-1; D ambiguous. The V gene's germline CDR1 is SGHAT and CDR2 FQNNGV. The CDR3 runs 16 residues. V lost 5 bases, J lost 2 bases, and 18 bases lay in between. The CDR3 reads CASSNRRGRTNTEAFF. The CDR3 nucleotides read TGTGCCAGCAGCAACCGCAGAGGGAGGACCAACACTGAAGCTTTCTTT.

The rearrangement joins TRBV5-6 to TRBJ2-7; TRBD2 agrees at 7 bases. This CDR3 spans 16 amino acids. Trimming cost V 4 bases and J 4 bases; bases outside gene matches: 14. The germline gives CDR1 SGHDT, CDR2 YYEEEE. Here the CDR3 reads CASSPLLARGMYEQYF. The CDR3 DNA sequence: TGTGCCAGCAGCCCCCTACTAGCGAGGGGTATGTACGAGCAGTACTTC.

The chain has TRBV27 and TRBJ2-7; 11 bases match TRBD2. The CDR3 spans 15 residues. Losses at the gene ends were 5 bases for V and 0 bases for J; bases not matched to a gene: 3. Germline V CDR1 and CDR2: MNHEY, SMNVEV (reference sequence). CDR3 sequence: CASSPGLAGSYEQYF. In DNA form, the CDR3 reads TGTGCCAGCAGTCCTGGACTAGCGGGCTCCTACGAGCAGTACTTC.

The genes are TRBV27 and TRBJ1-3, with D unclear. There are 13 residues in the CDR3. The ends were cut back, 5 bases at V and 4 bases at J, with 9 bases in the middle. CDR1 is MNHEY and CDR2 is SMNVEV in the germline V gene (reference sequence). This chain's CDR3 is CASSRLAGNTIYF. DNA for the CDR3: TGTGCCAGCAGTCGCCTCGCAGGAAACACCATATATTTT.

The V call is TRBV30, the J call TRBJ2-7; TRBD2 matches 11 bases. The CDR3 sequence is 14 residues long. CDR1 GTSNPN and CDR2 SVGIG come from the germline V gene (reference sequence). Trimming cost V 6 bases and J 0 bases; bases outside gene matches: 4. The CDR3 region is CACLLAGASYEQYF. The DNA of the CDR3 is TGTGCCTGTCTACTAGCGGGGGCCTCCTACGAGCAGTACTTC.

CDR3 protein: CASSKATPLDRERCNNEQFF. CDR3 coding DNA: TGTGCCAGCAGCAAAGCCACTCCCCTGGACAGGGAACGATGTAACAATGAGCAGTTCTTC. V and J are TRBV21-1 and TRBJ2-1; TRBD1 is the table's D call, not checked against the DNA. TRBV21-1 constitutes a pseudogene. This CDR3 spans 20 amino acids.

This chain links TRBV6-5 with TRBJ1-2; D unclear. In germline, CDR1 is MNHEY, CDR2 SVGAGI. This CDR3 is built from 12 residues. Between the trimmed V and J ends, which lost 4 bases and 5 bases, there was a span of 8 bases. CDR3 in amino acids: CASSWEGYGYTF. CDR3 in DNA: TGTGCCAGCAGTTGGGAAGGTTATGGCTACACCTTC.

The CDR3 sequence: CASSYATSPAFF. CDR3 in DNA: TGTGCCAGCAGTTACGCGACATCCCCCGCTTTCTTT. V is TRBV6-2 or TRBV6-3 and J is TRBJ1-1; D unresolved. This CDR3 is 12 amino acids long. Germline V gene data show CDR1 as MNHEY and CDR2 as SVGEGT. V gave up 2 bases and J gave up 11 bases, with 12 bases separating them.

This clone ranks as medium-sized (0.01 to 0.1%). Different DNA sequences within this sample yield the same CDR3. The chain carries TRBV9 and TRBJ1-1; no reliable D call. Trimming pared 1 base from V and 0 bases from J, leaving 4 bases between. This CDR3 comprises 13 residues. Germline CDR1 reads SGDLS; CDR2 reads YYNGEE. CDR3 amino acids: CASSVQVNTEAFF. The CDR3 nucleotides are TGTGCCAGCAGCGTACAAGTGAACACTGAAGCTTTCTTT.

The rearrangement links TRBV27 to TRBJ2-1, with D perhaps matching TRBD1 (7 bases). V was trimmed by 6 bases and J by 0 bases, leaving 15 bases between them. The CDR3 is made up of 16 amino acids. The germline V gene has CDR1 MNHEY and CDR2 SMNVEV (reference sequence). CDR3 DNA: TGTGCCAGCAGACATCAGGGGGGTCGCTCCTACAATGAGCAGTTCTTC. It is translated as CASRHQGGRSYNEQFF.

This clone was seen more than once but under ten times. The J gene is TRBJ1-2, the V gene TRBV24-1; D gene unclear. This CDR3 is 12 amino acids long. CDR1 is KGHDR, CDR2 SFDVKD, per germline. Trimming took 4 bases from V and 3 from J, leaving 5 bases between them. This chain's CDR3 is CATSERDYGYTF. CDR3 DNA: TGTGCCACCAGTGAACGGGACTATGGCTACACCTTC.

J is TRBJ2-3 and V is TRBV3-1 (or the pseudogene TRBV3-2), with 9 nucleotides matching TRBD2. The junction had 11 bases not matched to a gene; V was cut back by 0 bases and J by 4 bases. Germline V gene data show CDR1 as LGHDT and CDR2 as YNNKEL (reference sequence). The CDR3 extends over 18 amino acids. The CDR3 protein is CASSQDRKGGRVPDTQYF. The CDR3, as DNA: TGTGCCAGCAGCCAAGATAGGAAGGGCGGGAGGGTTCCAGATACGCAGTATTTT.

The V call is TRBV5-6, the J call TRBJ1-5; tentative D call: TRBD1 (5 bases). CDR1 is SGHDT, CDR2 YYEEEE, per germline. This CDR3 has 15 amino acids. Trimming cost V 1 base and J 0 bases, with 8 bases left between them. CDR3 in amino acids: CASSLWGYSNQPQHF. CDR3 sequence (DNA): TGTGCCAGCAGCTTGTGGGGGTATAGCAATCAGCCCCAGCATTTT.

The V and J genes are TRBV30 and TRBJ1-1, with D hard to call. CDR1 and CDR2 from the germline V gene are GTSNPN and SVGIG (reference sequence). This CDR3 is 13 amino acids long. V lost 1 base and J lost 2, with 8 bases in between. The CDR3 is CAWSGQLNTEAFF. The CDR3 DNA reads TGTGCCTGGAGTGGTCAGTTAAACACTGAAGCTTTCTTT. Full variable domain (rest looked up from reference TRBV30 and TRBJ1-1): SQTIHQWPATLVQPVGSPLSLECTVEGTSNPNLYWYRQAAGRGLQLLFYSVGIGQISSEVPQNLSASRPQDRQFILSSKKLLLSDSGFYLCAWSGQLNTEAFFGQGTRLTVV.

The J gene is TRBJ1-2, the V gene TRBV19; no reliable D call. V lost 3 bases to trimming and J lost 4 bases, with 12 bases between them. The germline V gene has CDR1 LNHDA and CDR2 SQIVND (reference sequence). This CDR3 is 14 amino acids long. In DNA form, the CDR3 reads TGTGCCAGTAGTATGGACCTAACGGGCTATGGCTACACCTTC. Encoded protein: CASSMDLTGYGYTF.

Here the CDR3 DNA reads TGTGCCAGCAGCCCCAGGGAGCAGGGCTATGGCTACACCTTC. Translation: CASSPREQGYGYTF. The chain has TRBV3-1 (or the pseudogene TRBV3-2) and TRBJ1-2; possibly TRBD1 for D (5 bases). Looked up from germline, CDR1 is LGHDT and CDR2 is YNNKEL (reference sequence). This CDR3 has 14 amino acids. Deletions cut 4 bases from V and 4 bases from J, with 13 bases between.

In this sample, this clone turned up a few times. The chain uses TRBV19 and TRBJ1-5; D is ambiguous. Germline lookup yields CDR1 LNHDA and CDR2 SQIVND (reference sequence). CDR3 length equals 16 residues. V was clipped by 2 bases and J by 0 bases, with 11 bases between them. The CDR3 spells CASSISKAYSNQPQHF. CDR3 nucleotides: TGTGCCAGTAGTATATCTAAAGCCTATAGCAATCAGCCCCAGCATTTT. The variable domain in full, completed from reference TRBV19 and TRBJ1-5, reads DGGITQSPKYLFRKEGQNVTLSCEQNLNHDAMYWYRQDPGQGLRLIYYSQIVNDFQKGDIAEGYSVSREKKESFPLTVTSAQKNPTAFYLCASSISKAYSNQPQHFGDGTRLSIL.

This sequence joins TRBV9 and TRBJ1-4, with 12 bases aligning to TRBD1. The CDR3 contains 16 residues. The germline V gene encodes CDR1 SGDLS and CDR2 YYNGEE. Trimming took 4 bases from V and 5 from J; bases not matched to a gene: 6. CDR3 sequence (DNA): TGTGCCAGCAGCCGCACGGGACAGGGGGCAAATGAAAAACTGTTTTTT. This translates into CASSRTGQGANEKLFF. The full variable domain, completed using reference TRBV9 and TRBJ1-4, is DSGVTQTPKHLITATGQRVTLRCSPRSGDLSVYWYQQSLDQGLQFLIQYYNGEERAKGNILERFSAQQFPDLHSELNLSSLELGDSALYFCASSRTGQGANEKLFFGSGTQLSVL.

The J gene is TRBJ2-1, the V gene TRBV5-4; TRBD2 matches at 10 bases. V gave up 2 bases and J gave up 5 bases; unmatched junction bases: 4. This CDR3 contains 15 residues. The V gene's germline CDR1 is SGHNT and CDR2 YYREEE (reference sequence). The CDR3 sequence: CASSFGLAGDNEQFF. DNA for the CDR3: TGTGCCAGCAGCTTCGGGCTAGCGGGAGACAATGAGCAGTTCTTC.

This clone was counted between two and nine times. The chain carries TRBV6-5 and TRBJ1-5; D may be TRBD1 (5 bases). V gave up 6 bases and J gave up 6 bases, with 12 bases separating them. The germline gives CDR1 MNHEY, CDR2 SVGAGI. This CDR3 spans 13 amino acids. The CDR3 bases are TGTGCCAGCAGGAAGGGGCAGGGTCAGCCCCAGCATTTT. It specifies CASRKGQGQPQHF.

V gene TRBV9 combines with J gene TRBJ1-4; D not certain. The CDR3 covers 11 residues. Germline lookup yields CDR1 SGDLS and CDR2 YYNGEE. The V gene lost 6 bases and the J gene lost 5 bases, with 5 bases spanning the gap. For the CDR3, the DNA is TGTGCCAGCACCCTGAATGAAAAACTGTTTTTT. It yields the protein CASTLNEKLFF.

V gene TRBV14 combines with J gene TRBJ2-1; no clear D gene. The germline V gene has CDR1 SGHDN and CDR2 FVKESK. Trimming shortened V by 4 bases and J by 1 base, and 11 bases separated the two germline ends. This CDR3 contains 15 residues. The CDR3 nucleotides are TGTGCCAGCAGCCCCGTGAAAGCGTCCTACAATGAGCAGTTCTTC. Translated, it gives CASSPVKASYNEQFF.

V and J are TRBV5-1 and TRBJ2-4; no firm D call. V lost 5 bases and J lost 8, with 14 bases in between. The CDR3 length is 13 residues. CDR1 and CDR2 from the germline V gene are SGHRS and YFSETQ. CDR3 amino acids: CASSRDQDDIQYF. For the CDR3, the DNA is TGCGCCAGCAGTCGAGACCAGGACGACATTCAGTACTTC.